This T cell receptor beta chain was sequenced during a study of T cells after yellow fever vaccination. Looking at the study overall: Each low-cell-number fraction was prepared by means of SMART-Seq v4 Ultra Low Input.

Findings of the study overall: Abundant clonotypes from the bulk population could contaminate FACS-sorted repertoires. Overlap between CD4 and CD8 compartments was detected for a small share of clonotypes.

This clonotype has more than one count but fewer than ten. Its antigen is unidentified. A process of 5'RACE template switching, which added a universal primer site and UMIs, was used to make TCR cDNA. TCRdb re-analysed the 5' RACE reads in MiXCR, keeping a single row per CDR3 protein. The repertoire holds about 260,000 distinct CDR3 sequences, with around 5.2% as singletons. With V trimmed by 1 base and J by 4 bases, 11 bases remained unmatched. From germline, CDR1 is LGHDT and CDR2 YNNKEL (reference sequence). The CDR3 is 17 amino acids. This sequence joins TRBV3-1 and TRBJ1-2, with TRBD1 identical over 8 bases. The specimen comprised CD4+ T cells sorted from PBMCs, sampled on the day of the yellow fever booster vaccination. The clonotype comes from a man aged 18 to 30 who received the YFV17D yellow fever vaccine. The CDR3 DNA is TGTGCCAGCAGCCAAGCAGGTACCGGACAGGGCCGCTATGGCTACACCTTC. This sequence encodes CASSQAGTGQGRYGYTF.